This T cell receptor beta chain was captured by sequencing in a study of blood T cells in healthy people across ages. The overall study: The capture of about one barcoded beta molecule per two T cells was achieved by template switching.

Sample-barcoded 5' priming and a J-beta primer mix drove a second PCR of roughly 7 to 11 cycles. Researchers report that a template-switch adaptor with 12 random nucleotides tagged each cDNA molecule. MiXCR was run by TCRdb on the 5' RACE reads, yielding one entry per CDR3 protein. The repertoire consists of a few hundred thousand distinct CDR3 sequences, with roughly a quarter occurring once and the leading ten covering approximately 3.5%. PBMCs numbering at least 6 million were isolated per sample. The V gene lost 0 bases and the J gene lost 5 bases, with 14 bases spanning the gap. CDR1 SGHDT and CDR2 YYEEEE come from the germline V gene. The CDR3 consists of 16 residues. Separately, the same data were catalogued under a study of T cells of mothers and their children. In that study: A few healthy Caucasian mothers, along with their six children, served as the donors.

V gene TRBV5-6 combines with J gene TRBJ2-2; the D gene could be TRBD1 or TRBD2 (6 bases each). This TCR was recovered from a boy aged 2-15 years in good health. The sample taken for sequencing was blood. The DNA for the CDR3 is TGTGCCAGCAGCTTGGTTGCGGGGACAACTACCGGGGAGCTGTTTTTT. Translated: CASSLVAGTTTGELFF.